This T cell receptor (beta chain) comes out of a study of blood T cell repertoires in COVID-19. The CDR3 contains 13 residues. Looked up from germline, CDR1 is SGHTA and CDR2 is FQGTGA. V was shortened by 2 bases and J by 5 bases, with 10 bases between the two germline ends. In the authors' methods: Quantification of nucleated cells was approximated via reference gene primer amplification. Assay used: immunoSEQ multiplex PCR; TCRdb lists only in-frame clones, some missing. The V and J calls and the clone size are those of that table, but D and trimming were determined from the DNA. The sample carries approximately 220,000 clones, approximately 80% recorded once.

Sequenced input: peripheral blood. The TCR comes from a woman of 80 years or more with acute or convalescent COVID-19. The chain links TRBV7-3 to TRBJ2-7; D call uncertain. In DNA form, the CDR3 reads TGTGCCAGCAGCTTATATTCAACGGACGAGCAGTACTTC. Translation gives CASSLYSTDEQYF.